This passage covers 16 T cell receptor beta chains from one sample sequenced in a study of cytomegalovirus exposure and HLA in healthy donors. PCR employed 60 Vbeta and 13 Jbeta primers. Profiled with immunoSEQ multiplex PCR; TCRdb holds only in-frame clones, not every one. This sample has more than 95,000 clones, with 75% to 85% found just once. The sample was PBMCs. The receptors come from a woman aged 18-29 years in good health and CMV-seropositive.

The chain recombines TRBV6-1 with TRBJ2-7; 9 nucleotides agree with TRBD2. CDR1 MNHNS and CDR2 SASEGT come from the germline V gene. The length of the CDR3 is 16 residues. J lost 1 base, V lost 4 bases, and 8 bases had no gene match. CDR3 amino acids: CASSVYSSGESYEQYF. CDR3 sequence (DNA): TGTGCCAGCAGTGTTTACTCTAGCGGGGAGTCCTACGAGCAGTACTTC.

The V call is TRBV14, the J call TRBJ2-7; 8 bases agree with TRBD1. The germline V gene encodes CDR1 SGHDN and CDR2 FVKESK. V shed 1 base, J shed 2 bases, and the junction held 4 bases outside the gene matches. The CDR3 length is 15 residues. In DNA, the CDR3 is TGTGCCAGCAGCCAAGGCGGACAGGGAACCTACGAGCAGTACTTC. This translates into CASSQGGQGTYEQYF.

V is TRBV6-6 and J is TRBJ1-1, with D possibly being TRBD1 (5 bases). The CDR3 totals 13 residues. With 0 bases removed from V and 4 bases from J, the gap between germline ends came to 6 bases. Germline lookup yields CDR1 MNHNY and CDR2 SVGAGI (reference sequence). The CDR3 DNA reads as TGTGCCAGCAGTTACTCGGGGGGCACTGAAGCTTTCTTT. Translating gives CASSYSGGTEAFF.

The J gene is TRBJ2-5, the V gene TRBV9, with TRBD2 matching 10 bases. This CDR3 has 17 residues. Germline V gene sequence: CDR1 SGDLS, CDR2 YYNGEE. V trimming: 1 base; J trimming: 1 base; junction bases outside the gene matches: 7. The CDR3 here is CASSVSLGTSAQETQYF. As DNA, the CDR3 is TGTGCCAGCAGCGTAAGTTTAGGGACTAGCGCCCAAGAGACCCAGTACTTC.

This CDR3 is CASSQGGGTDTQYF. The DNA of the CDR3 is TGTGCCAGCAGCCAAGGGGGGGGCACAGATACGCAGTATTTT. The V and J genes are TRBV9 and TRBJ2-3; weak D call: TRBD2 (7 bases). With 4 bases removed from V and 1 base from J, the gap between germline ends came to 10 bases. This CDR3 spans 14 amino acids. Germline CDR1 is SGDLS and CDR2 is YYNGEE.

This clone was seen only a few times. This chain links TRBV15 with TRBJ2-7; TRBD1 might be the D (6 bases). The germline gives CDR1 LNHNV, CDR2 YYDKDF (reference sequence). Trimming stripped 4 bases from V and 1 base from J, with 14 bases between. CDR3 size: 15 residues. Written as DNA, the CDR3 is TGTGCCACCAGCATGCCCGGGACACAATCCTACGAGCAGTACTTC. This sequence encodes CATSMPGTQSYEQYF.

This clone was found a few times. The chain recombines TRBV2 with TRBJ2-7; D possibly corresponds to TRBD1 (5 bases). The CDR3 spans 14 residues. V dropped 6 bases and J dropped 2 bases, with 14 bases sitting between them. The germline CDR1 and CDR2 sequences are SNHLY and FYNNEI. The CDR3: CASSGPGRPYEQYF. In DNA form, the CDR3 reads TGTGCCAGCAGCGGGCCAGGGCGCCCCTACGAGCAGTACTTC. Looking up the rest from reference TRBV2 and TRBJ2-7 gives the full variable domain: EPEVTQTPSHQVTQMGQEVILRCVPISNHLYFYWYRQILGQKVEFLVSFYNNEISEKSEIFDDQFSVERPDGSNFTLKIRSTKLEDSAMYFCASSGPGRPYEQYFGPGTRLTVT.

The chain recombines TRBV6-1 with TRBJ1-5; D may be TRBD1 (6 bases). The ends were cut back, 10 bases at V and 12 bases at J, with 19 bases in the middle. The CDR3 runs to 12 residues. CDR1 is MNHNS, CDR2 SASEGT, per germline. This CDR3 is CATRDFTGLQHF. The CDR3, as DNA: TGTGCCACTCGTGATTTTACAGGGCTCCAGCATTTT.

This clone was found a few times. The chain is built from TRBV5-1 and TRBJ1-5; D gene unclear. The CDR3 contains 15 residues. Germline V gene sequence: CDR1 SGHRS, CDR2 YFSETQ. Trimming removed 1 base from V and 0 bases from J, with 8 bases in between. DNA of the CDR3: TGCGCCAGCAGCTTGTCTCCGGGTAGCAATCAGCCCCAGCATTTT. This gives the protein CASSLSPGSNQPQHF.

The gene calls are TRBV18 and TRBJ2-3; a possible D gene is TRBD1 (5 bases). There are 15 residues in the CDR3. Trimming pared 1 base from V and 3 bases from J, leaving 11 bases between. CDR1 KGHSH and CDR2 LQKENI come from the germline V gene. CDR3 protein: CASSPLQGRTDTQYF. CDR3 nucleotides: TGTGCCAGCTCACCACTGCAGGGCAGGACAGATACGCAGTATTTT.

The chain uses TRBV4-3 and TRBJ2-1; a possible D gene is TRBD2 (5 bases). CDR1 is LGHNA and CDR2 is YSLEER in the germline V gene. The ends were cut back, 3 bases at V and 8 bases at J, with 17 bases in the middle. The CDR3 totals 15 residues. For the CDR3, the DNA is TGCGCCAGCAGCCACCTTATAGGAGGTGGAGATGAGCAGTTCTTC. It codes for CASSHLIGGGDEQFF.

The rearrangement uses TRBV27 and TRBJ2-7; D unresolved. V lost 6 bases, J lost 0 bases, and 6 bases lay in between. The germline V gene encodes CDR1 MNHEY and CDR2 SMNVEV (reference sequence). The CDR3 sequence is 12 residues long. The CDR3 nucleotides are TGTGCCAGCAGCTCGGGCTCCTACGAGCAGTACTTC. It translates to CASSSGSYEQYF.

J is TRBJ1-3 and V is TRBV28; no firm D call. This CDR3 has 15 residues. Germline lookup yields CDR1 MDHEN and CDR2 SYDVKM. V was cut by 5 bases and J by 0 bases, with 11 bases left in between. The CDR3: CASSPQPSSGNTIYF. The CDR3 coding sequence is TGTGCCAGCAGTCCTCAACCGAGCTCTGGAAACACCATATATTTT.

The genes are TRBV28 and TRBJ1-1; a possible D gene is TRBD1 (6 bases). Per germline, CDR1 MDHEN and CDR2 SYDVKM. The V and J ends lost 2 bases and 4 bases respectively, with 11 bases between them. This CDR3 has 14 amino acids. The CDR3 loop reads CASSLAGAGTEAFF. CDR3 in DNA: TGTGCCAGCAGTTTAGCGGGGGCGGGCACTGAAGCTTTCTTT.

The chain has TRBV28 and TRBJ2-5; 8 nucleotides align to TRBD2. CDR3 length: 17 amino acids. Germline V gene lookup returns CDR1 MDHEN and CDR2 SYDVKM. CDR3 nucleotides: TGTGTCTCTAGGGGGGCCCGGGAGGGCCCGGGAACAGAGACCCAGTACTTC. It translates to CVSRGAREGPGTETQYF. Variable domain in full (rest from reference TRBV28 and TRBJ2-5): DVKVTQSSRYLVKRTGEKVFLECVQDMDHENMFWYRQDPGLGLRLIYFSYDVKMKEKGDIPEGYSVSREKKERFSLILESASTNQTSMYLCVSRGAREGPGTETQYFGPGTRLLVL.

This chain joins TRBV9 and TRBJ2-2; the D is unclear. V dropped 2 bases and J dropped 6 bases, with 5 bases sitting between them. The CDR3 loop spans 12 amino acids. The germline CDR1 and CDR2 sequences are SGDLS and YYNGEE. The CDR3 here is CASSVGPGELFF. DNA of the CDR3: TGTGCCAGCAGCGTTGGGCCCGGGGAGCTGTTTTTT. The whole variable domain, remainder taken from reference TRBV9 and TRBJ2-2, is DSGVTQTPKHLITATGQRVTLRCSPRSGDLSVYWYQQSLDQGLQFLIQYYNGEERAKGNILERFSAQQFPDLHSELNLSSLELGDSALYFCASSVGPGELFFGEGSRLTVL.